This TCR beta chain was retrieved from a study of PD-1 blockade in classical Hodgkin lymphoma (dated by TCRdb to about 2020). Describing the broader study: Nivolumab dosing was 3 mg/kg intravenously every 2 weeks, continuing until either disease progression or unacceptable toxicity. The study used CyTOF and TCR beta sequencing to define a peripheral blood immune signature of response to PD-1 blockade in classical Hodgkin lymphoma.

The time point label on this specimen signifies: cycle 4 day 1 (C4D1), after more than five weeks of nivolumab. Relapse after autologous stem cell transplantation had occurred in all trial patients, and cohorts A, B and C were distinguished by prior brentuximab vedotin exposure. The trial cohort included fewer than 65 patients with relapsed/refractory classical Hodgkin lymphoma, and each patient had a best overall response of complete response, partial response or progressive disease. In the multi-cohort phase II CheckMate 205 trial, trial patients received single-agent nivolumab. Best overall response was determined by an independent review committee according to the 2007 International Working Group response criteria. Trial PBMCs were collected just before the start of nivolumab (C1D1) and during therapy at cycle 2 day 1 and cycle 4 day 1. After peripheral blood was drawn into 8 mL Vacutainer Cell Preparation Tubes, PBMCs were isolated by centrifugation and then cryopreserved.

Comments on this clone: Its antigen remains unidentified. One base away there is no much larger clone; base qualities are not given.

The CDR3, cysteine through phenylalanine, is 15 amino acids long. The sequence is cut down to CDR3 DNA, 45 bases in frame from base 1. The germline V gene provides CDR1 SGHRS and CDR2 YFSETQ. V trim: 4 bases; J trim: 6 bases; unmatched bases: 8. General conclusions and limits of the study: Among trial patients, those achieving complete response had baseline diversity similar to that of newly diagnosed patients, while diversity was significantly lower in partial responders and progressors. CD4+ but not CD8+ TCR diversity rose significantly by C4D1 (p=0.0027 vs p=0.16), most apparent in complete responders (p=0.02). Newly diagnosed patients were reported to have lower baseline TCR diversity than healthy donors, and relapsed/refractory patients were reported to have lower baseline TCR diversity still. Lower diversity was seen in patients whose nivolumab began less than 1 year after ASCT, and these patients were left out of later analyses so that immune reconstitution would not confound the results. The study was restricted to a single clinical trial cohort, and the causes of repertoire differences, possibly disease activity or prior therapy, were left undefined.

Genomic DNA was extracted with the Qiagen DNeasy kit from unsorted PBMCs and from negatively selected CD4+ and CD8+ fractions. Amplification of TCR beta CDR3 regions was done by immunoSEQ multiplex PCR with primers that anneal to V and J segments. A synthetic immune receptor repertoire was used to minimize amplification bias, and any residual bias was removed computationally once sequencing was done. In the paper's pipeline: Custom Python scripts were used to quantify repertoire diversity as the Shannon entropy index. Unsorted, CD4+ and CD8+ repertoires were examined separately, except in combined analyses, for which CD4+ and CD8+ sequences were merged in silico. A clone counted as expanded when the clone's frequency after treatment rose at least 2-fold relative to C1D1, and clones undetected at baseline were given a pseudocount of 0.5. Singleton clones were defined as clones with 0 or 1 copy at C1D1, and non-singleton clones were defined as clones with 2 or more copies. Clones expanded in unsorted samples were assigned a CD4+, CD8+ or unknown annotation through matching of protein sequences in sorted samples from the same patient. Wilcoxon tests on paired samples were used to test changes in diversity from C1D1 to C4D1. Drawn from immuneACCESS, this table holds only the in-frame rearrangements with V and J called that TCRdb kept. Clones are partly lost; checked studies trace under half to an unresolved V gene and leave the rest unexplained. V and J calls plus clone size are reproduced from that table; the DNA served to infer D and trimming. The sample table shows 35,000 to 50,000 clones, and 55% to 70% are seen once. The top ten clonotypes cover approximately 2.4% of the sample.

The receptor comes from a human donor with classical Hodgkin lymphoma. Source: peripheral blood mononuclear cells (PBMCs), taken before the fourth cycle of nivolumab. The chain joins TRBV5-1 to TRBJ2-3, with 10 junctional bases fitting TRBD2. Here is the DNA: TGCGCCAGCAGCCCAGGGACTAGCGTGGCGGATACGCAGTATTTT. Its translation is CASSPGTSVADTQYF. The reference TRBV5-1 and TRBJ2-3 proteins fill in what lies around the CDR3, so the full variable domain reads KAGVTQTPRYLIKTRGQQVTLSCSPISGHRSVSWYQQTPGQGLQFLFEYFSETQRNKGNFPGRFSGRQFSNSRSEMNVSTLELGDSALYLCASSPGTSVADTQYFGPGTRLTVL.